Presented here are 31 T cell receptor beta chains from one specimen sequenced in a study of blood T cells in healthy people across ages. PCR was performed a second time for about 7 to 12 cycles using a sample-barcoded 5' primer and a J-beta primer mix. TCRdb ran MiXCR on the 5' RACE reads and lists one entry per CDR3 protein. The sample consists of fewer than 2 million distinct CDR3 sequences, about two fifths of them appearing once. The specimen was blood. The receptors were sampled from a human donor in good health.

Here the CDR3 reads CATSRDLAGTGGYHEQYF. As DNA, the CDR3 is TGTGCCACCAGCAGAGATTTGGCCGGGACAGGGGGCTATCACGAGCAGTACTTC. The rearrangement links TRBV15 to TRBJ2-7, with 12 bases aligning to TRBD1. The V gene end was trimmed by 0 bases and the J gene end by 5 bases; junction bases not matched to a gene: 11. CDR1 and CDR2 from the germline V gene are LNHNV and YYDKDF (reference sequence). The CDR3 is 18 residues long.

The rearrangement links TRBV20-1 to TRBJ1-2; 8 nucleotides align to TRBD1. The CDR3 totals 17 residues. The V gene end was trimmed by 3 bases and the J gene end by 4 bases; junction bases not matched to a gene: 16. CDR1 and CDR2 (germline): DFQATT, SNEGSKA (reference sequence). The CDR3, as DNA: TGCAGTGCTAGTCAGACAGGGGCCCACCCGGGGTTCTATGGCTACACCTTC. Protein: CSASQTGAHPGFYGYTF.

This clonotype was counted only a few times. The chain uses TRBV5-6 and TRBJ2-1, with TRBD1 as a possible D gene (5 bases). The CDR3 covers 15 residues. Germline V lookup: CDR1 SGHDT, CDR2 YYEEEE. Trimming shortened V by 0 bases and J by 7 bases, and 14 bases separated the two germline ends. DNA of the CDR3: TGTGCCAGCAGCTTGGTGACGGCTAGGGGAAATGAGCAGTTCTTC. This encodes CASSLVTARGNEQFF.

The chain employs TRBV20-1 and TRBJ2-5; tentatively, D is TRBD1 (5 bases). The tail of the sequence fits TRBJ2-7 better, so the J call may be wrong. The CDR3 is 15 amino acids. Germline loops: CDR1 DFQATT, CDR2 SNEGSKA (reference sequence). The DNA for the CDR3 is TGCAGTGCTAGAGAACTCGGACACGGTGCGGACGAGCAGTACTTC. It codes for CSARELGHGADEQYF.

The chain is built from TRBV6-2 or TRBV6-3 and TRBJ2-3; 7 bases map to TRBD1. Germline V gene sequence: CDR1 MNHEY, CDR2 SVGEGT. The CDR3 runs to 20 residues. Trimming at V came to 7 bases and at J to 1 base, leaving 23 bases not matched to a gene. Written as DNA, the CDR3 is TGTGCCAGCATGACCGACAGGGACAGACTGGGATTGTTTGGCACAGATACGCAGTATTTT. Its translation: CASMTDRDRLGLFGTDTQYF.

This clonotype showed up just a few times. J is TRBJ2-1 and V is TRBV7-8, with TRBD2 matching 8 bases. Germline V gene lookup returns CDR1 SGHVS and CDR2 FQNEAQ. This CDR3 region has 16 residues. V trimming: 3 bases; J trimming: 5 bases; junction bases outside the gene matches: 9. The CDR3 loop is CASSLGGLVGHNEQFF. The CDR3 DNA sequence: TGTGCCAGCAGCTTGGGGGGACTAGTGGGCCACAATGAGCAGTTCTTC.

The V and J genes are TRBV20-1 and TRBJ2-7; TRBD1 matches 8 bases. There are 14 residues in the CDR3. With 5 bases clipped from V and 4 bases from J, the junction kept 10 bases outside the gene matches. Germline CDR1 reads DFQATT; CDR2 reads SNEGSKA (reference sequence). In DNA, the CDR3 is TGCAGTGCTGATAACCCGGACAGGGCGTACGAGCAGTACTTC. Translating gives CSADNPDRAYEQYF.

The V and J genes are TRBV11-2 and TRBJ2-4, with 8 nucleotides matching TRBD1. The J call could be wrong; TRBJ2-7 is a better fit for the DNA end. The germline gives CDR1 SGHAT, CDR2 FQNNGV. The CDR3 length is 16 residues. The DNA for the CDR3 is TGTGCCAGCAGCCAACCCTTGGGACAGGCGGCTGGCGAGCAGTACTTC. Residues: CASSQPLGQAAGEQYF.

This chain connects TRBV11-1 to TRBJ1-2; a weak D match, TRBD1 (6 bases). CDR1 is SGHAT, CDR2 FQDESV, per germline (reference sequence). V lost 0 bases and J lost 4, with 15 bases in between. The CDR3 totals 16 residues. CDR3 in amino acids: CASSLAPRTDPYGYTF. The CDR3 DNA follows: TGTGCCAGCAGCTTAGCGCCCAGGACAGATCCCTATGGCTACACCTTC.

The V and J genes are TRBV4-2 and TRBJ2-1, with 7 bases aligning to TRBD1. Germline lookup yields CDR1 LGHNA and CDR2 YNFKEQ. CDR3 size: 16 residues. V was pared by 0 bases and J by 4 bases, with 6 bases of the junction left unmatched. In nucleotides, the CDR3 is TGTGCCAGCAGCCAAGAGGGACAGAACATTTACAATGAGCAGTTCTTC. As protein: CASSQEGQNIYNEQFF.

This sequence joins TRBV12-5 and TRBJ2-2, with a tentative D call TRBD2 (6 bases). CDR1 is LGHNT and CDR2 is FRNRAP in the germline V gene. V gave up 2 bases and J gave up 1 base, with 11 bases separating them. The CDR3 contains 16 residues. CDR3 coding DNA: TGTGCTAGTGGTTTGTATTGGCGGGGGAACACCGGGGAGCTGTTTTTT. This translates into CASGLYWRGNTGELFF.

V gene TRBV12-3 or TRBV12-4 combines with J gene TRBJ1-4, with 7 bases that match TRBD1. This CDR3 has 13 amino acids. The V and J ends lost 8 bases and 8 bases, in that order; junction bases with no gene match: 8. The CDR3 loop reads CASHRTGVEKLFF. The CDR3 region has the DNA TGTGCCAGCCACCGGACAGGTGTGGAAAAACTGTTTTTT.

The sample holds a few counts of this clonotype. The chain links TRBV7-9 to TRBJ1-4; TRBD1 agrees at 8 bases. Germline assignment: CDR1 SEHNR and CDR2 FQNEAQ (reference sequence). The CDR3 spans 14 residues. V dropped 5 bases and J dropped 6; count of bases not matched to a gene: 5. The CDR3 coding sequence is TGTGCCAGCAGCCAGGGGGCCGGGTATGAAAAACTGTTTTTT. Residues: CASSQGAGYEKLFF.

This CDR3 reads CASWRASTDTQYF. CDR3 coding DNA: TGTGCCAGCTGGAGGGCGAGCACAGATACGCAGTATTTT. The chain links TRBV5-6 to TRBJ2-3; a weak D match, TRBD2 (6 bases). Germline V lookup: CDR1 SGHDT, CDR2 YYEEEE. This CDR3 has 13 residues. Trimming pared 7 bases from V and 0 bases from J, leaving 9 bases between.

This chain connects TRBV28 to TRBJ2-7; D call uncertain. The CDR3 is made up of 12 amino acids. V was pared by 7 bases and J by 1 base, with 8 bases between. Per germline, CDR1 MDHEN and CDR2 SYDVKM. CDR3 protein: CASNAGSYEQYF. The DNA of the CDR3 is TGTGCCAGCAACGCAGGATCCTACGAGCAGTACTTC.

The V and J genes are TRBV6-5 and TRBJ1-1, with D possibly being TRBD1 (6 bases). V shed 0 bases and J shed 5 bases, with 16 bases lying between them. The CDR3 extends over 16 amino acids. Germline-derived CDR1 and CDR2 are MNHEY and SVGAGI. The CDR3 sequence is CASSYSGGRRGTEAFF. The CDR3 coding sequence is TGTGCCAGCAGTTACTCTGGGGGGCGGCGGGGTACTGAAGCTTTCTTT.

The chain links TRBV5-5 to TRBJ2-5; TRBD2 might be the D (5 bases). Germline CDR1 reads SGHKS; CDR2 reads YYEKEE (reference sequence). The CDR3 has 17 residues. Between the trimmed V and J ends, which lost 4 bases and 2 bases, there was a span of 21 bases. CDR3 DNA: TGTGCCAGCAGCCCGGACGATGGAGTCCGGGGACAAGAGACCCAGTACTTC. It codes for CASSPDDGVRGQETQYF.

The gene calls are TRBV4-3 and TRBJ2-3; D gene uncertain. Germline lookup yields CDR1 LGHNA and CDR2 YSLEER. Trimming removed 4 bases from V and 0 bases from J, with 11 bases in between. CDR3 length equals 15 residues. The CDR3 here is CASSPEMASTDTQYF. DNA for the CDR3: TGCGCCAGCAGCCCCGAAATGGCGAGCACAGATACGCAGTATTTT.

The V and J genes are TRBV12-3 or TRBV12-4 and TRBJ2-1; 12 bases align to TRBD2. The CDR3 contains 17 residues. The V gene end was trimmed by 5 bases and the J gene end by 7 bases; junction bases not matched to a gene: 12. The CDR3 DNA is TGTGCCAGCAGTGGGGGACTGGCTAGCGGGGGGGTAAATGAGCAGTTCTTC. Its translation: CASSGGLASGGVNEQFF.

The V gene is TRBV12-3 or TRBV12-4, the J gene TRBJ1-1; D perhaps matches TRBD1 (6 bases). Trimming took off 2 bases at V and 6 bases at J, with 10 bases between the two ends. There are 13 residues in the CDR3. In nucleotides, the CDR3 is TGTGCCAGCAGTTTACAGGGGTCTCCTGAAGCTTTCTTT. Protein product: CASSLQGSPEAFF.

This chain joins TRBV6-6 and TRBJ1-2, with a weak D call TRBD1 (6 bases). Germline CDR1 reads MNHNY; CDR2 reads SVGAGI (reference sequence). The length of the CDR3 is 12 residues. V lost 8 bases, J lost 4 bases, and 11 bases lay in between. CDR3: CASASGAYGYTF. The CDR3 bases are TGTGCCAGCGCGTCGGGGGCCTATGGCTACACCTTC.

This clonotype occurred many times. The rearrangement joins TRBV21-1 to TRBJ2-3; the table assigns TRBD2, which was not confirmed against the DNA. TRBV21-1 is reported as a pseudogene. The CDR3 contains 19 residues. The chain's CDR3 is CASSPAEWASGFPGDTQYF. The CDR3 DNA is TGTGCCAGCAGCCCGGCTGAATGGGCTAGCGGGTTCCCCGGGGATACGCAGTATTTT.

The chain is built from TRBV12-3 or TRBV12-4 and TRBJ2-1; D is unclear. The CDR3 is 13 amino acids. V was trimmed by 4 bases and J by 13 bases, leaving 17 bases between them. In DNA form, the CDR3 reads TGTGCCAGCAGTTCGGTGTGGAAAGAGACCCAGTTCTTC. This gives the protein CASSSVWKETQFF.

This clonotype was recorded a few times. This chain joins TRBV29-1 and TRBJ2-1; 10 bases map to TRBD1. The germline gives CDR1 SQVTM, CDR2 ANQGSEA. Trimming cost V 6 bases and J 0 bases; bases outside gene matches: 11. The CDR3 is 17 amino acids. The CDR3 DNA reads TGCAGCGTCAACCTGAGACAGGGGGCGGGCTCCTACAATGAGCAGTTCTTC. Protein sequence: CSVNLRQGAGSYNEQFF.

The chain has TRBV9 and TRBJ1-2, with a tentative D call TRBD1 (5 bases). The CDR3 spans 17 residues. Looked up from germline, CDR1 is SGDLS and CDR2 is YYNGEE. Trimming took 4 bases from V and 5 from J, leaving 24 bases between them. The CDR3 is CASSPTGDLGLLYGYTF. CDR3 in DNA: TGTGCCAGCAGCCCTACGGGGGACCTCGGTTTACTATATGGCTACACCTTC.

CDR3: CASSDRQTTEAFF. The CDR3 bases are TGTGCCAGCAGCGACCGTCAGACGACTGAAGCTTTCTTT. The gene calls are TRBV7-6 and TRBJ1-1; D is unclear. Trimming stripped 5 bases from V and 5 bases from J, with 12 bases between. This CDR3 has 13 amino acids. Germline V gives CDR1 SGHVS, CDR2 FNYEAQ.

The chain joins TRBV27 to TRBJ2-7; D is unclear. The germline V and J ends were trimmed by 6 bases and 5 bases, with 17 bases remaining between them. Germline V gene lookup returns CDR1 MNHEY and CDR2 SMNVEV (reference sequence). The CDR3 length is 14 residues. DNA for the CDR3: TGTGCCAGCAGGTCGTGGAGCCCTTCACACGAGCAGTACTTC. Protein: CASRSWSPSHEQYF.

This clonotype turned up a few times. The chain is built from TRBV3-1 and TRBJ2-4; 11 bases match TRBD1. The DNA end lines up better with TRBJ2-7; the J call may be wrong. The CDR3 runs to 15 residues. Germline V lookup: CDR1 LGHDT, CDR2 YNNKEL (reference sequence). The CDR3: CASSLGQGGLSEQYF. The CDR3 nucleotides read TGTGCCAGCAGCCTGGGACAGGGGGGTCTTTCCGAGCAGTACTTC.

This chain uses TRBV12-3 or TRBV12-4 with TRBJ1-2; weak D call: TRBD1 (5 bases). The ends were cut back, 4 bases at V and 4 bases at J, with 10 bases in the middle. The CDR3 loop spans 13 amino acids. In DNA, the CDR3 is TGTGCCAGCAGTTCAGGGTTTAGCTATGGCTACACCTTC. Translating it yields CASSSGFSYGYTF.

The CDR3 bases are TGTGCCAGCAGCCCAGGGTCGGGGGTTAGAAAGCAGTACTTC. It encodes CASSPGSGVRKQYF. This rearrangement joins TRBV7-2 to TRBJ2-7, with D possibly matching TRBD2 (6 bases). This CDR3 contains 14 residues. Trimming pared 5 bases from V and 8 bases from J, leaving 19 bases between. From germline, CDR1 is SGHTA and CDR2 FQGNSA.

This clonotype was detected only a few times. The chain links TRBV7-9 to TRBJ2-5; perhaps TRBD1 as D (6 bases). CDR1 and CDR2 from the germline V gene are SEHNR and FQNEAQ (reference sequence). The CDR3 contains 15 residues. Deletions cut 1 base from V and 0 bases from J, with 9 bases between. In nucleotides, the CDR3 is TGTGCCAGCAGCTTAGGCTGGACAGACCAAGAGACCCAGTACTTC. Protein product: CASSLGWTDQETQYF. The full variable domain, with the rest looked up from reference TRBV7-9 and TRBJ2-5, is DTGVSQNPRHKITKRGQNVTFRCDPISEHNRLYWYRQTLGQGPEFLTYFQNEAQLEKSRLLSDRFSAERPKGSFSTLEIQRTEQGDSAMYLCASSLGWTDQETQYFGPGTRLLVL.